Below, 2 T cell receptor beta chains from the same sample are listed, as sequenced in a study of T cell changes during pregnancy in multiple sclerosis. Method: immunoSEQ multiplex PCR; TCRdb's copy keeps in-frame clones and lacks some. Here the sample spans more than 50,000 clones, over 85% being singletons. Sequenced material: peripheral blood, taken in the first trimester of pregnancy. Receptor source: a female donor in good health, enrolled as a control in a pregnancy study.

This sequence joins TRBV21-1 and TRBJ1-2. TRBV21-1 is noted as a pseudogene. This CDR3 region has 14 residues. DNA of the CDR3: TGTGCCAGCAGCCCCCGTTGGGGACTCTATGGCTACACCTTC. Translating it yields CASSPRWGLYGYTF.

V is TRBV7-2 and J is TRBJ2-7; 7 nucleotides line up with TRBD1. V shed 6 bases and J 0 bases; nucleotides not matched to a gene: 8. The CDR3 is 15 residues long. Germline V gene lookup returns CDR1 SGHTA and CDR2 FQGNSA. The CDR3 sequence: CASSPDRDTSYEQYF. DNA for the CDR3: TGTGCCAGCAGTCCCGACAGGGATACCTCCTACGAGCAGTACTTC.